Shown below are 16 T cell receptor beta chains from a single sample sequenced in a study of shared clonotypes between healthy human individuals. Generated by immunoSEQ multiplex PCR, the TCRdb table keeps only in-frame clones and is missing some. Here the sample spans roughly 1,000,000 clones, approximately 80% being singletons. What was sequenced was memory CD4+ T cells from PBMCs. Sample subset: CD45RA-negative fraction. These TCRs come from a man aged 18 to 29 in good health. Some clones in this sample may be carry-over from other donors' samples.

The chain carries TRBV27 and TRBJ2-7; TRBD2 matches 7 bases. V lost 5 bases to trimming and J lost 5 bases; unmatched junction nucleotides: 12. From germline, CDR1 is MNHEY and CDR2 SMNVEV (reference sequence). The CDR3 is 15 amino acids. CDR3 nucleotide sequence: TGTGCCAGCAGTCCAGGACTAGGTGGGAGTGACGAGCAGTACTTC. It yields the protein CASSPGLGGSDEQYF.

To note about this clone: The identical CDR3 is also encoded by other nucleotide sequences in the sample. The chain combines TRBV20-1 with TRBJ1-2; no clear D. Germline-derived CDR1 and CDR2 are DFQATT and SNEGSKA (reference sequence). CDR3 size: 11 residues. V lost 5 bases and J 4 bases, leaving 8 bases between the germline ends. CDR3 DNA: TGCAGTGCTGGTGACATCTATGGCTACACCTTC. Translated, it gives CSAGDIYGYTF.

This clone was seen a single time. This chain connects TRBV6-5 to TRBJ2-5, with a tentative D call TRBD2 (6 bases). CDR1 and CDR2 (germline): MNHEY, SVGAGI. Trimming pared 6 bases from V and 7 bases from J, leaving 21 bases between. CDR3 size: 15 residues. The CDR3 here is CASSLTAEGWRTQYF. The DNA for the CDR3 is TGTGCCAGCAGCCTTACCGCGGAGGGGTGGCGGACCCAGTACTTC.

The rearrangement joins TRBV11-2 to TRBJ2-1; the D call may be TRBD1 or TRBD2 (6 bases each). The CDR3 spans 16 residues. V was trimmed by 7 bases and J by 2 bases, leaving 18 bases between them. The germline V gene has CDR1 SGHAT and CDR2 FQNNGV. The CDR3 bases are TGTGCCAGCACCCTCGCTCGGGGGCAAGCCTACAATGAGCAGTTCTTC. This codes for CASTLARGQAYNEQFF.

The gene calls are TRBV18 and TRBJ2-5, with no clear D. Germline V CDR1 and CDR2: KGHSH, LQKENI. V was trimmed by 3 bases and J by 1 base, leaving 15 bases between them. The CDR3 extends over 16 amino acids. The CDR3 is CASSPPGSSLQETQYF. CDR3 coding DNA: TGTGCCAGCTCACCGCCGGGTAGTAGCCTCCAAGAGACCCAGTACTTC.

This clone has more than one count but fewer than ten. Here the CDR3 reads CSAGTEEAFF. The DNA for the CDR3 is TGCAGTGCTGGGACTGAGGAGGCTTTCTTT. The chain links TRBV20-1 to TRBJ1-1; a weak D match, TRBD1 (5 bases). V lost 5 bases, J lost 11 bases, and 12 bases lay in between. This CDR3 has 10 amino acids. Germline V gene lookup returns CDR1 DFQATT and CDR2 SNEGSKA (reference sequence).

This clone was counted only a few times. This chain uses TRBV6-5 with TRBJ2-3, with D possibly matching TRBD1 (6 bases). This CDR3 is built from 15 residues. V lost 6 bases and J 3 bases, leaving 16 bases between the germline ends. Germline lookup yields CDR1 MNHEY and CDR2 SVGAGI. The CDR3 DNA reads as TGTGCCAGCAGGGTAGGGGGAGTCAGGACAGATACGCAGTATTTT. Its protein is CASRVGGVRTDTQYF.

The chain is built from TRBV27 and TRBJ1-3; D is unresolved. This CDR3 is 14 amino acids long. Germline CDR1 reads MNHEY; CDR2 reads SMNVEV (reference sequence). The V end lost 4 bases, the J end lost 2 bases, and 9 bases lay between the germline ends. CDR3 region: CASSSRETGNTIYF. CDR3 DNA sequence: TGTGCCAGCAGTTCCCGGGAAACTGGAAACACCATATATTTT.

This clone was counted once. The J gene is TRBJ1-1, the V gene TRBV28; D is unresolved. Trimming took off 8 bases at V and 10 bases at J, with 17 bases between the two ends. Germline assignment: CDR1 MDHEN and CDR2 SYDVKM. The CDR3 loop spans 12 amino acids. The CDR3 loop is CASDNLSRGAFF. Here the CDR3 DNA reads TGTGCCAGCGACAACCTTTCCCGCGGAGCTTTCTTT.

This clone was counted only a few times. The chain employs TRBV7-9 and TRBJ2-7; D gene unclear. V was clipped by 1 base and J by 4 bases, with 8 bases between them. Germline V lookup: CDR1 SEHNR, CDR2 FQNEAQ (reference sequence). The CDR3 is 13 residues long. The CDR3, as DNA: TGTGCCAGCAGCTTAGGCCAGCCTTACGAGCAGTACTTC. Protein: CASSLGQPYEQYF. The full variable domain, rest sourced from reference TRBV7-9 and TRBJ2-7, is DTGVSQNPRHKITKRGQNVTFRCDPISEHNRLYWYRQTLGQGPEFLTYFQNEAQLEKSRLLSDRFSAERPKGSFSTLEIQRTEQGDSAMYLCASSLGQPYEQYFGPGTRLTVT.

This clone was seen once. The chain employs TRBV4-1 and TRBJ2-5; perhaps TRBD1 as D (6 bases). V lost 6 bases to trimming and J lost 2 bases, with 13 bases between them. The germline gives CDR1 MGHRA, CDR2 YSYEKL. The CDR3 covers 14 residues. CDR3: CASSRQEYQETQYF. In DNA, the CDR3 is TGCGCCAGCAGTCGACAGGAATATCAAGAGACCCAGTACTTC.

The chain employs TRBV4-3 and TRBJ1-2; D may be TRBD1 (5 bases). V lost 1 base, J lost 5 bases, and 17 bases lay in between. The germline CDR1 and CDR2 sequences are LGHNA and YSLEER. The CDR3 length is 16 residues. This CDR3 reads CASSQVPGPAGYGYTF. The DNA of the CDR3 is TGCGCCAGCAGCCAAGTCCCGGGGCCGGCCGGGTATGGCTACACCTTC.

This clone has just a few counts. This chain connects TRBV4-3 to TRBJ2-5, with D maybe TRBD2 (6 bases). The CDR3 has 13 amino acids. The V end lost 6 bases, the J end lost 4 bases, and 12 bases lay between the germline ends. The germline V gene encodes CDR1 LGHNA and CDR2 YSLEER. The CDR3 region is CASSTQGGETQYF. CDR3 bases: TGCGCCAGCAGTACCCAGGGAGGAGAGACCCAGTACTTC.

A word on this clone: Other DNA sequences in the same sample also yield this CDR3. This sequence joins TRBV2 and TRBJ2-7; TRBD1 aligns across 9 bases. CDR1 is SNHLY, CDR2 FYNNEI, per germline. The CDR3 loop spans 14 amino acids. J gave up 1 base and V 5 bases, and 3 bases lay outside the gene matches. CDR3 nucleotide sequence: TGTGCCAGCAGTTGGGACAGGGAGTCCTACGAGCAGTACTTC. It encodes CASSWDRESYEQYF.

The gene calls are TRBV18 and TRBJ1-3; D gene uncertain. CDR3 length equals 13 residues. Germline V CDR1 and CDR2: KGHSH, LQKENI. With 4 bases removed from V and 0 bases from J, the gap between germline ends came to 4 bases. Here the CDR3 DNA reads TGTGCCAGCTCACAGAGCTCTGGAAACACCATATATTTT. It encodes CASSQSSGNTIYF.

This chain connects TRBV11-2 to TRBJ1-2, with TRBD1 as a possible D gene (5 bases). Germline values: CDR1 SGHAT, CDR2 FQNNGV. This CDR3 contains 13 residues. Trimming took off 0 bases at V and 5 bases at J, with 7 bases between the two ends. CDR3 DNA: TGTGCCAGCAGCTTAGAATGGGGGTATGGCTACACCTTC. Encoded protein: CASSLEWGYGYTF.